These 15 T cell receptor beta chains originate from one sample sequenced in a study of blood T cell repertoires in COVID-19. Assay used: immunoSEQ multiplex PCR; TCRdb lists only in-frame clones, some missing. The sample contains approximately 84,000 clones, 70% to 90% of which appear only once. Sequenced material: peripheral blood. These receptors were taken from a human donor in a cohort sampled during active COVID-19.

This chain connects TRBV4-2 to TRBJ2-7; 12 positions agree with TRBD2. Germline assignment: CDR1 LGHNA and CDR2 YNFKEQ. The CDR3 contains 18 residues. J lost 6 bases, V lost 4 bases, and 16 bases had no gene match. As DNA, the CDR3 is TGTGCCAGCAGCCGCCAGCACCTAGCGGGAGGGGACTCCGGCGAGCAGTACTTC. Its protein product is CASSRQHLAGGDSGEQYF.

The V and J genes are TRBV7-3 and TRBJ2-2; D is possibly TRBD2 (5 bases). V lost 5 bases and J 1 base, leaving 11 bases between the germline ends. Germline loops: CDR1 SGHTA, CDR2 FQGTGA. The CDR3 covers 15 residues. CDR3 protein: CASSPEGMNTGELFF. The CDR3 nucleotides read TGTGCCAGCAGCCCAGAGGGCATGAACACCGGGGAGCTGTTTTTT.

The chain has TRBV7-2 and TRBJ2-2; a weak D match, TRBD1 (6 bases). The CDR3 runs 15 residues. Germline V gene lookup returns CDR1 SGHTA and CDR2 FQGNSA. Trimming shortened V by 2 bases and J by 2 bases, and 9 bases separated the two germline ends. Written as DNA, the CDR3 is TGTGCCAGCAGCTTAACAGGGATTAACACCGGGGAGCTGTTTTTT. Amino acids: CASSLTGINTGELFF.

This sequence joins TRBV27 and TRBJ1-2; 7 nucleotides line up with TRBD1. The CDR3 covers 17 residues. V shed 3 bases and J 2 bases; nucleotides not matched to a gene: 12. CDR1 and CDR2 (germline): MNHEY, SMNVEV (reference sequence). This CDR3 is CASSFRWPGQRNYGYTF. DNA for the CDR3: TGTGCCAGCAGTTTTAGATGGCCGGGACAGCGAAACTATGGCTACACCTTC.

This chain connects TRBV7-3 to TRBJ1-1, with no clear D. Germline V gene sequence: CDR1 SGHTA, CDR2 FQGTGA. V was pared by 5 bases and J by 0 bases, with 7 bases between. The CDR3 is made up of 13 amino acids. CDR3 sequence (DNA): TGTGCCAGCAGCCCTCAGTTGAACACTGAAGCTTTCTTT. It encodes CASSPQLNTEAFF. Together with reference TRBV7-3 and TRBJ1-1, the CDR3 gives the full variable domain: GAGVSQTPSNKVTEKGKYVELRCDPISGHTALYWYRQSLGQGPEFLIYFQGTGAADDSGLPNDRFFAVRPEGSVSTLKIQRTERGDSAVYLCASSPQLNTEAFFGQGTRLTVV.

The CDR3 reads CASTHSGRAVESTEAFF. The CDR3 nucleotides read TGTGCCAGCACCCACTCTGGGAGGGCAGTGGAGTCCACTGAAGCTTTCTTT. The J gene is TRBJ1-1, the V gene TRBV7-2; no firm D call. Trimming removed 7 bases at V and 4 bases at J, with 25 bases between. The CDR3 loop spans 17 amino acids. The germline V gene encodes CDR1 SGHTA and CDR2 FQGNSA.

This clone has a handful of counts. The chain employs TRBV3-1 (or the pseudogene TRBV3-2) and TRBJ1-3, with a tentative D call TRBD1 (6 bases). Trimming shortened V by 4 bases and J by 4 bases, and 14 bases separated the two germline ends. The germline V gene has CDR1 LGHDT and CDR2 YNNKEL (reference sequence). The CDR3 sequence is 15 residues long. The DNA of the CDR3 is TGTGCCAGCAGCCCTCAGGGGAGTATAGGAAACACCATATATTTT. Translating gives CASSPQGSIGNTIYF.

This clone was detected a few times. The gene calls are TRBV28 and TRBJ1-2; 10 bases are shared with TRBD1. Germline assignment: CDR1 MDHEN and CDR2 SYDVKM. The CDR3 loop spans 14 amino acids. V lost 4 bases and J lost 8; bases outside the gene matches: 7. CDR3 amino acids: CASSWDRGIGGYTF. The CDR3, as DNA: TGTGCCAGCAGTTGGGACAGGGGAATCGGAGGCTACACCTTC.

V gene TRBV5-6 combines with J gene TRBJ2-3; TRBD1 is a possible D gene (5 bases). Germline CDR1 reads SGHDT; CDR2 reads YYEEEE. The length of the CDR3 is 14 residues. Trimming took 2 bases from V and 4 from J, leaving 11 bases between them. DNA of the CDR3: TGTGCCAGCAGCTTAGGGGCTTCGGCAGATACGCAGTATTTT. It is translated as CASSLGASADTQYF. The variable domain in full, with the rest retrieved from reference TRBV5-6 and TRBJ2-3, is DAGVTQSPTHLIKTRGQQVTLRCSPKSGHDTVSWYQQALGQGPQFIFQYYEEEERQRGNFPDRFSGHQFPNYSSELNVNALLLGDSALYLCASSLGASADTQYFGPGTRLTVL.

This chain connects TRBV7-2 to TRBJ2-3; D is possibly TRBD1 (6 bases). This CDR3 comprises 15 residues. Trimming took 2 bases from V and 2 from J, leaving 11 bases between them. The germline CDR1 and CDR2 sequences are SGHTA and FQGNSA. In DNA form, the CDR3 reads TGTGCCAGCAGCTTAAATGGGGGCCTCACAGATACGCAGTATTTT. It translates to CASSLNGGLTDTQYF.

The chain carries TRBV28 and TRBJ2-7; weak D call: TRBD2 (5 bases). Germline CDR1 MDHEN, CDR2 SYDVKM. The CDR3 length is 14 residues. V was pared by 11 bases and J by 4 bases, with 21 bases between. CDR3 DNA: TGTGCCGAGTCGGGCGGGCAAAAGGATTACGAGCAGTACTTC. It is translated as CAESGGQKDYEQYF. Using reference TRBV28 and TRBJ2-7 for the parts outside the CDR3, the full variable domain is DVKVTQSSRYLVKRTGEKVFLECVQDMDHENMFWYRQDPGLGLRLIYFSYDVKMKEKGDIPEGYSVSREKKERFSLILESASTNQTSMYLCAESGGQKDYEQYFGPGTRLTVT.

The rearrangement uses TRBV28 and TRBJ2-5; a weak D match, TRBD2 (7 bases). The CDR3 runs to 12 residues. V shed 11 bases and J shed 2 bases, with 12 bases lying between them. Looked up from germline, CDR1 is MDHEN and CDR2 is SYDVKM. In DNA, the CDR3 is TGTGCCGCGGGGGCTGGGCAAGAGACCCAGTACTTC. Protein: CAAGAGQETQYF.

This rearrangement joins TRBV5-1 to TRBJ2-3; D is unresolved. This CDR3 region has 14 residues. V was clipped by 7 bases and J by 3 bases, with 15 bases between them. Germline CDR1 SGHRS, CDR2 YFSETQ. The CDR3 region is CASGSDMRTDTQYF. CDR3 nucleotides: TGCGCCAGCGGCAGCGATATGAGGACAGATACGCAGTATTTT. Complete variable domain (other parts from reference TRBV5-1 and TRBJ2-3): KAGVTQTPRYLIKTRGQQVTLSCSPISGHRSVSWYQQTPGQGLQFLFEYFSETQRNKGNFPGRFSGRQFSNSRSEMNVSTLELGDSALYLCASGSDMRTDTQYFGPGTRLTVL.

This clone was detected once. The rearrangement joins TRBV7-8 to TRBJ2-7; TRBD2 matches 13 bases. Looked up from germline, CDR1 is SGHVS and CDR2 is FQNEAQ. V gave up 5 bases and J gave up 3 bases; unmatched junction bases: 4. The CDR3 contains 15 residues. The CDR3 region is CASSPGTSGVYEQYF. Here the CDR3 DNA reads TGTGCCAGCAGCCCCGGGACTAGCGGGGTCTACGAGCAGTACTTC. Full variable domain (rest looked up from reference TRBV7-8 and TRBJ2-7): GAGVSQSPRYKVAKRGQDVALRCDPISGHVSLFWYQQALGQGPEFLTYFQNEAQLDKSGLPSDRFFAERPEGSVSTLKIQRTQQEDSAVYLCASSPGTSGVYEQYFGPGTRLTVT.

The chain has TRBV6-6 and TRBJ2-5, with a possible D match to TRBD2 (5 bases). The CDR3 totals 13 residues. V lost 5 bases and J lost 5, with 12 bases in between. Germline loops: CDR1 MNHNY, CDR2 SVGAGI (reference sequence). This chain's CDR3 is CASSARGGETQYF. DNA for the CDR3: TGTGCCAGCAGTGCCCGGGGTGGGGAGACCCAGTACTTC.